Reported below is one T cell receptor (beta chain). Its antigen remains unidentified. The treatment: around 19 received Ad26.COV2.S at low or high dose, single or two shots; 5 received placebo; per-sample allocation not given. Repertoires come from day 63 after the first vaccine or placebo injection. Sequenced by immunoSEQ multiplex PCR; TCRdb stores in-frame clones only, minus some. The sample lists roughly 450,000 clones, about nine tenths occurring once. These data are taken from a study of Ad26.COV2.S vaccination and SARS-CoV-2 variants. Broader study findings: Recipients of vaccine and of placebo showed similar breadth of their non-spike TCR repertoires.

This receptor was taken from a person between 18 and 60 years old who received the Ad26.COV2.S COVID-19 vaccine or a placebo. The sample here was peripheral blood, taken in a trial of Ad26.COV2.S vaccine versus placebo.

This CDR3 reads CASSLVQARNYGYTF. CDR3 nucleotide sequence: TGTGCCAGCAGTTTAGTCCAGGCAAGAAACTATGGCTACACCTTC. V and J are TRBV28 and TRBJ1-2; the D is unclear. Looked up from germline, CDR1 is MDHEN and CDR2 is SYDVKM. V lost 2 bases, J lost 2 bases, and 12 bases lay in between. This CDR3 has 15 residues.